This TCR beta chain was documented in a study of blood T cell repertoires in COVID-19. Study as a whole: COVID-19 samples collected from the United States, Italy and Spain covered acute and convalescent phases.

With 3 bases removed from V and 4 bases from J, the gap between germline ends came to 13 bases. In germline, CDR1 is KGHSH, CDR2 LQKENI. CDR3 length: 15 residues. Measured with immunoSEQ multiplex PCR; TCRdb has only the in-frame clones, and not every one. The sample contains 200,000 or so clones, approximately 91% of which appear only once. Material for sequencing was peripheral blood. The TCR comes from a man aged 60 to 75 who had recovered from COVID-19. This chain connects TRBV18 to TRBJ1-5; D remains ambiguous. The CDR3 spells CASSPGRTTNQPQHF. The CDR3 coding sequence is TGTGCCAGCTCACCTGGCAGGACTACTAATCAGCCCCAGCATTTT. The variable domain in full, with the rest retrieved from reference TRBV18 and TRBJ1-5, is NAGVMQNPRHLVRRRGQEARLRCSPMKGHSHVYWYRQLPEEGLKFMVYLQKENIIDESGMPKERFSAEFPKEGPSILRIQQVVRGDSAAYFCASSPGRTTNQPQHFGDGTRLSIL.